The 20 T cell receptor beta chains below were found in one sample sequenced in a study of graft-versus-host responses after intestinal transplantation. Their recognized antigens are unknown. Repertoires were generated with immunoSEQ multiplex PCR, while TCRdb's copy carries only in-frame clones and drops some. The sample gives about 110,000 clones, 90% to 95% of which show up once; 0.9% to 1.5% is in the top ten. The sequencing used unstimulated CD8+ T cells sorted from spleen or lymph node cells, collected before transplant. These receptor sequences come from a human donor who was the organ donor for an intestinal transplant.

This clone was detected once. The V and J genes are TRBV7-9 and TRBJ2-3; 10 bases map to TRBD2. The ends lost 6 bases at V and 4 bases at J; junction bases unmatched: 7. The CDR3 runs to 15 residues. Germline V CDR1 and CDR2: SEHNR, FQNEAQ (reference sequence). For the CDR3, the DNA is TGTGCCAGCAGACCTCTAGCGGGAGACGCAGATACGCAGTATTTT. It translates to CASRPLAGDADTQYF. Using reference TRBV7-9 and TRBJ2-3 for the parts outside the CDR3, the full variable domain is DTGVSQNPRHKITKRGQNVTFRCDPISEHNRLYWYRQTLGQGPEFLTYFQNEAQLEKSRLLSDRFSAERPKGSFSTLEIQRTEQGDSAMYLCASRPLAGDADTQYFGPGTRLTVL.

The chain couples TRBV19 to TRBJ1-2, with D perhaps TRBD1 (5 bases). V lost 0 bases to trimming and J lost 7 bases, with 15 bases between them. Germline V CDR1 and CDR2: LNHDA, SQIVND (reference sequence). The CDR3 consists of 15 residues. CDR3 nucleotides: TGTGCCAGTAGTATAGATCCTGGGGACTCGGTTGGCTACACCTTC. It encodes CASSIDPGDSVGYTF.

The chain's CDR3 is CASSRGQGEQYF. In DNA form, the CDR3 reads TGTGCCAGCAGCCGCGGACAGGGAGAGCAGTACTTC. The genes are TRBV5-6 and TRBJ2-7; 8 bases are shared with TRBD1. Per the germline V gene, CDR1 is SGHDT and CDR2 is YYEEEE. The CDR3 loop spans 12 amino acids. The V and J ends lost 4 bases and 7 bases, in that order; junction bases with no gene match: 4.

The chain carries TRBV4-2 and TRBJ2-3; weak D call: TRBD2 (6 bases). Trimming shortened V by 4 bases and J by 1 base, and 21 bases separated the two germline ends. Germline assignment: CDR1 LGHNA and CDR2 YNFKEQ. This CDR3 spans 18 amino acids. CDR3 bases: TGTGCCAGCAGCCCCTTCGGGGCTAGCGAGGATCGCACAGATACGCAGTATTTT. Translating gives CASSPFGASEDRTDTQYF.

The J gene is TRBJ2-4, the V gene TRBV15; 9 nucleotides align to TRBD1. The CDR3 contains 15 residues. The V and J ends lost 1 base and 7 bases, in that order; junction bases with no gene match: 5. The germline V gene encodes CDR1 LNHNV and CDR2 YYDKDF (reference sequence). CDR3 amino acids: CATSRGSGQGNIQYF. In DNA form, the CDR3 reads TGTGCCACCAGCAGAGGATCAGGACAGGGGAACATTCAGTACTTC.

V is TRBV19 and J is TRBJ1-1; D ambiguous. V dropped 5 bases and J dropped 3 bases, with 13 bases sitting between them. Germline lookup yields CDR1 LNHDA and CDR2 SQIVND (reference sequence). This CDR3 region has 14 residues. Here the CDR3 reads CASSPIWLDTEAFF. DNA of the CDR3: TGTGCCAGTAGTCCCATTTGGTTAGACACTGAAGCTTTCTTT. The full variable domain, its missing parts supplied by reference TRBV19 and TRBJ1-1, is DGGITQSPKYLFRKEGQNVTLSCEQNLNHDAMYWYRQDPGQGLRLIYYSQIVNDFQKGDIAEGYSVSREKKESFPLTVTSAQKNPTAFYLCASSPIWLDTEAFFGQGTRLTVV.

The V call is TRBV23-1, the J call TRBJ2-7, with 7 bases matching TRBD1. TRBV23-1 is designated an ORF whose function remains uncertain. The CDR3 is 19 residues long. J was trimmed by 1 base and V by 3 bases; bases with no gene match: 18. Written as DNA, the CDR3 is TGCGCCAGCAGTCACCTGGCCCTCGGACAGGACCACCCTTCCTACGAGCAGTACTTC. Protein product: CASSHLALGQDHPSYEQYF.

The chain is built from TRBV4-1 and TRBJ2-7; unclear D gene. Deletions cut 0 bases from V and 0 bases from J, with 12 bases between. Germline-derived CDR1 and CDR2 are MGHRA and YSYEKL. The CDR3 has 16 residues. In DNA form, the CDR3 reads TGCGCCAGCAGCCAAGACGTCCAAGCGAGCTCCTACGAGCAGTACTTC. It is translated as CASSQDVQASSYEQYF.

This clone was seen a handful of times. The chain couples TRBV28 to TRBJ2-1, with D tentatively TRBD1 (5 bases). The CDR3 has 15 amino acids. V was trimmed by 9 bases and J by 7 bases, leaving 22 bases between them. Germline assignment: CDR1 MDHEN and CDR2 SYDVKM. The CDR3 sequence is CASRIRPGNLNEQFF. Here the CDR3 DNA reads TGTGCCAGTAGGATCAGGCCAGGGAATTTGAATGAGCAGTTCTTC.

This chain connects TRBV7-9 to TRBJ1-4; D ambiguous. The V end was cut by 8 bases, the J end by 0 bases, with 7 bases between. This CDR3 contains 13 residues. Germline CDR1 reads SEHNR; CDR2 reads FQNEAQ (reference sequence). In nucleotides, the CDR3 is TGTGCCAGCGCCGGGTCAACTAATGAAAAACTGTTTTTT. As protein: CASAGSTNEKLFF.

The chain combines TRBV2 with TRBJ2-1, with D tentatively TRBD2 (5 bases). V lost 5 bases to trimming and J lost 4 bases, with 12 bases between them. This CDR3 is 14 amino acids long. The V gene's germline CDR1 is SNHLY and CDR2 FYNNEI. The CDR3 region is CASSPITSYNEQFF. The CDR3 DNA reads TGTGCCAGCAGTCCTATAACTAGTTACAATGAGCAGTTCTTC.

The CDR3 here is CASRPFMSMNTEAFF. The CDR3 DNA is TGTGCCAGCAGGCCCTTCATGAGCATGAACACTGAAGCTTTCTTT. The J gene is TRBJ1-1, the V gene TRBV27; no firm D call. Deletions cut 6 bases from V and 0 bases from J, with 14 bases between. Looked up from germline, CDR1 is MNHEY and CDR2 is SMNVEV (reference sequence). The CDR3 spans 15 residues.

In its sample, this clone was seen a few times. The CDR3 region has the DNA TGCGCCAGCAGTGAGGGCAGGGTCTTATCTGGAAACACCATATATTTT. Encoded protein: CASSEGRVLSGNTIYF. The chain couples TRBV10-2 to TRBJ1-3; tentative D call: TRBD1 (5 bases). Germline V gives CDR1 WSHSY, CDR2 SAAADI. Trimming stripped 2 bases from V and 1 base from J, with 12 bases between. The CDR3 is 16 amino acids.

J is TRBJ2-3 and V is TRBV7-6, with 11 bases aligning to TRBD2. Germline loops: CDR1 SGHVS, CDR2 FNYEAQ. Trimming removed 1 base from V and 4 bases from J; junction bases left unmatched: 7. The CDR3 has 17 residues. The CDR3 DNA is TGTGCCAGCAGCTTAGGACGACTAGCGGGAAGCTCAGATACGCAGTATTTT. This translates into CASSLGRLAGSSDTQYF.

The CDR3 protein is CASDRGGTEAFF. DNA of the CDR3: TGTGCCAGCGACAGGGGGGGCACTGAAGCTTTCTTT. The chain is built from TRBV6-6 and TRBJ1-1, with TRBD1 matching over 9 bases. Per germline, CDR1 MNHNY and CDR2 SVGAGI (reference sequence). V shed 8 bases, J shed 4 bases, and the junction held 2 bases outside the gene matches. The CDR3 spans 12 residues.

This clone was recorded once. The chain employs TRBV10-3 and TRBJ2-3; possible D gene TRBD2, 5 bases. CDR1 ENHRY and CDR2 SYGVKD come from the germline V gene. V was shortened by 1 base and J by 3 bases, with 14 bases between the two germline ends. The CDR3 is 16 amino acids. As DNA, the CDR3 is TGTGCCATCAGTGAGTTATTGGGAGCTCTAACAGATACGCAGTATTTT. Protein sequence: CAISELLGALTDTQYF.

V usage is TRBV5-8 and J usage is TRBJ2-7, with D uncertain. Germline V gene lookup returns CDR1 SGHTS and CDR2 YDEGEE. The CDR3 totals 11 residues. V lost 3 bases and J lost 6, with 7 bases in between. CDR3 nucleotide sequence: TGTGCCAGCAGCTCGGAACTCGAGCAGTACTTC. It specifies CASSSELEQYF.

The chain employs TRBV5-6 and TRBJ2-7; D is perhaps TRBD2 (5 bases). This CDR3 is 13 amino acids long. The V end lost 4 bases, the J end lost 6 bases, and 14 bases lay between the germline ends. Germline V gene sequence: CDR1 SGHDT, CDR2 YYEEEE. The CDR3 DNA reads TGTGCCAGCAGCCTGAACGAGGGATCCGAGCAGTACTTC. Translated, it gives CASSLNEGSEQYF.

The chain is built from TRBV2 and TRBJ2-7, with 8 bases fitting TRBD1. Germline loops: CDR1 SNHLY, CDR2 FYNNEI. V dropped 2 bases and J dropped 7; count of bases not matched to a gene: 10. The CDR3 covers 15 residues. CDR3 in DNA: TGTGCCAGCAGTGAATTCGGGACAGGAGTGCTGGAGCAGTACTTC. Protein: CASSEFGTGVLEQYF.

The rearrangement uses TRBV11-1 and TRBJ2-1; D is possibly TRBD2 (6 bases). Germline loops: CDR1 SGHAT, CDR2 FQDESV (reference sequence). The CDR3 loop spans 15 amino acids. V lost 5 bases to trimming and J lost 0 bases, with 11 bases between them. The CDR3 loop is CASSGGVASYNEQFF. In nucleotides, the CDR3 is TGTGCCAGCAGCGGCGGGGTCGCCTCCTACAATGAGCAGTTCTTC. Looking up the rest from reference TRBV11-1 and TRBJ2-1 gives the full variable domain: EAEVAQSPRYKITEKSQAVAFWCDPISGHATLYWYRQILGQGPELLVQFQDESVVDDSQLPKDRFSAERLKGVDSTLKIQPAELGDSAMYLCASSGGVASYNEQFFGPGTRLTVL.